Below, 21 T cell receptor beta chains from the same sample are listed, as sequenced in a study of blood T cell repertoires in COVID-19. Only in-frame clones appear in the TCRdb table, and some are missing; sequencing was by immunoSEQ multiplex PCR. The sample yields some 99,000 clones, 85% to 90% seen once. The sequencing input was peripheral blood. The receptor source for this set is a woman between 55 and 75 years old in a cohort sampled during active or convalescent COVID-19.

V usage is TRBV19 and J usage is TRBJ1-2; D unresolved. Germline V gene sequence: CDR1 LNHDA, CDR2 SQIVND (reference sequence). This CDR3 contains 14 residues. V shed 3 bases and J shed 5 bases, with 13 bases lying between them. The CDR3 loop reads CASSILAMPYGYTF. The CDR3 DNA sequence: TGTGCCAGTAGTATTTTGGCAATGCCATATGGCTACACCTTC.

The rearrangement joins TRBV28 to TRBJ2-1; 10 bases line up with TRBD1. The CDR3 consists of 17 residues. Trimming took 6 bases from V and 3 from J; bases not matched to a gene: 11. Germline loops: CDR1 MDHEN, CDR2 SYDVKM. This CDR3 reads CASRLPWGTGVYNEQFF. The CDR3 DNA is TGTGCCAGCAGACTACCCTGGGGGACAGGGGTCTACAATGAGCAGTTCTTC.

The count of this clone is one. This rearrangement joins TRBV3-1 (or the pseudogene TRBV3-2) to TRBJ2-7; 9 bases align to TRBD2. Germline V lookup: CDR1 LGHDT, CDR2 YNNKEL (reference sequence). CDR3 length equals 15 residues. The J segment lost 9 bases and the V segment lost 4 bases, leaving 13 bases of the junction unmatched. The CDR3 region is CASSPALAGQVPQYF. The CDR3 DNA follows: TGTGCCAGCAGCCCAGCGCTAGCGGGACAAGTTCCGCAGTACTTC.

The rearrangement uses TRBV12-5 and TRBJ1-6; D is unresolved. Germline CDR1 reads LGHNT; CDR2 reads FRNRAP. V lost 0 bases and J 10 bases, leaving 7 bases between the germline ends. The CDR3 totals 13 residues. As DNA, the CDR3 is TGTGCTAGTGGTTTGGTACAACAATCACCCCTCCACTTT. Amino acid sequence: CASGLVQQSPLHF. Supplemented by reference TRBV12-5 and TRBJ1-6, the full variable domain reads DARVTQTPRHKVTEMGQEVTMRCQPILGHNTVFWYRQTMMQGLELLAYFRNRAPLDDSGMPKDRFSAEMPDATLATLKIQPSEPRDSAVYFCASGLVQQSPLHFGNGTRLTVT.

This chain uses TRBV10-3 with TRBJ1-1, with unresolved D. CDR3 size: 14 residues. V lost 0 bases, J lost 5 bases, and 10 bases lay in between. Germline V CDR1 and CDR2: ENHRY, SYGVKD. The DNA for the CDR3 is TGTGCCATCAGTGAGTCGACTGCGGAAACTGAAGCTTTCTTT. This sequence encodes CAISESTAETEAFF.

There are a few counts of this clone. V gene TRBV6-5 combines with J gene TRBJ1-2; possible D gene TRBD1, 6 bases. Germline lookup yields CDR1 MNHEY and CDR2 SVGAGI. CDR3 length: 16 residues. V gave up 3 bases and J gave up 2 bases, with 16 bases separating them. CDR3 DNA sequence: TGTGCCAGCAGTTATATGACAGGAAGAGGAAACTATGGCTACACCTTC. Protein sequence: CASSYMTGRGNYGYTF.

The rearrangement uses TRBV5-1 and TRBJ2-1; 11 bases line up with TRBD2. Germline loops: CDR1 SGHRS, CDR2 YFSETQ. The V gene end was trimmed by 4 bases and the J gene end by 8 bases; junction bases not matched to a gene: 11. The CDR3 length is 16 residues. The CDR3 sequence is CASSDGLAGLGDEQFF. The CDR3 coding sequence is TGCGCCAGCAGCGACGGACTAGCGGGCCTGGGGGATGAGCAGTTCTTC.

The rearrangement joins TRBV12-3 or TRBV12-4 to TRBJ2-7; D is uncertain. The CDR3 consists of 12 residues. Trimming shortened V by 5 bases and J by 6 bases, and 11 bases separated the two germline ends. CDR3 in amino acids: CASSRTPIEQYF. The CDR3 DNA reads as TGTGCCAGCAGTCGTACACCCATCGAGCAGTACTTC.

This chain joins TRBV27 and TRBJ1-1; D call uncertain. Germline V gene sequence: CDR1 MNHEY, CDR2 SMNVEV (reference sequence). V lost 6 bases to trimming and J lost 2 bases, with 10 bases between them. CDR3 size: 13 residues. CDR3 DNA sequence: TGTGCCAGCAGCCTTGGGCCCAACACTGAAGCTTTCTTT. It specifies CASSLGPNTEAFF.

The chain joins TRBV3-1 (or the pseudogene TRBV3-2) to TRBJ2-3, with D unresolved. The length of the CDR3 is 17 residues. V dropped 3 bases and J dropped 5 bases, with 21 bases sitting between them. Germline CDR1 and CDR2: LGHDT and YNNKEL (reference sequence). CDR3 in DNA: TGTGCCAGCAGCCATCGTGGGTTGAGGCTGCTACGAGATACGCAGTATTTT. Its translation is CASSHRGLRLLRDTQYF.

This rearrangement joins TRBV27 to TRBJ1-2; 7 bases agree with TRBD1. The germline V gene has CDR1 MNHEY and CDR2 SMNVEV (reference sequence). The CDR3 covers 13 residues. Trimming cost V 6 bases and J 8 bases; bases outside gene matches: 9. This chain's CDR3 is CASSLGQAGGYTF. The CDR3 DNA reads TGTGCCAGCAGCTTAGGACAGGCGGGGGGCTACACCTTC.

The chain couples TRBV30 to TRBJ2-3; D perhaps matches TRBD2 (5 bases). V lost 1 base and J lost 1, with 15 bases in between. Germline CDR1 and CDR2: GTSNPN and SVGIG (reference sequence). The length of the CDR3 is 16 residues. The CDR3: CAWSDTGVFGTDTQYF. The CDR3 DNA follows: TGTGCCTGGAGTGATACCGGGGTTTTTGGCACAGATACGCAGTATTTT.

The V gene is TRBV6-5, the J gene TRBJ2-7; 8 bases match TRBD2. Germline values: CDR1 MNHEY, CDR2 SVGAGI. CDR3 length equals 13 residues. V lost 8 bases, J lost 7 bases, and 10 bases stayed unmatched. CDR3 sequence reads: CASRGGPGHEQYF. In nucleotides, the CDR3 is TGTGCCAGCCGCGGGGGGCCGGGGCATGAGCAGTACTTC.

The V and J genes are TRBV3-1 (or the pseudogene TRBV3-2) and TRBJ2-4, with 12 bases lining up with TRBD2. The CDR3 is 21 residues long. From germline, CDR1 is LGHDT and CDR2 YNNKEL (reference sequence). The trim removed 0 bases at V and 2 bases at J, leaving 14 bases unmatched. Here the CDR3 reads CASSQDYRASGRAGTKNIQYF. CDR3 nucleotide sequence: TGTGCCAGCAGCCAAGATTATCGGGCTAGCGGGAGGGCCGGGACCAAAAACATTCAGTACTTC.

This clone was recorded once. The chain carries TRBV11-3 and TRBJ2-2; D not resolved. This CDR3 contains 13 residues. The germline V and J ends were trimmed by 5 bases and 2 bases, with 6 bases remaining between them. Germline assignment: CDR1 SGHNT and CDR2 YENEEA. The CDR3 reads CASSTLNTGELFF. CDR3 nucleotide sequence: TGTGCCAGCAGCACTCTAAACACCGGGGAGCTGTTTTTT. Together with reference TRBV11-3 and TRBJ2-2, the CDR3 gives the full variable domain: EAGVVQSPRYKIIEKKQPVAFWCNPISGHNTLYWYLQNLGQGPELLIRYENEEAVDDSQLPKDRFSAERLKGVDSTLKIQPAELGDSAVYLCASSTLNTGELFFGEGSRLTVL.

This chain connects TRBV9 to TRBJ2-3; TRBD2 matches at 8 bases. V lost 4 bases and J lost 2; bases outside the gene matches: 9. The CDR3 consists of 16 residues. From germline, CDR1 is SGDLS and CDR2 YYNGEE. CDR3 DNA sequence: TGTGCCAGCAGCCCTTTAGCGGGGTTACCCACAGATACGCAGTATTTT. Its translation is CASSPLAGLPTDTQYF.

The chain has TRBV5-1 and TRBJ2-1; 7 nucleotides agree with TRBD2. Trimming removed 2 bases from V and 5 bases from J; junction bases left unmatched: 4. The length of the CDR3 is 14 residues. The germline CDR1 and CDR2 sequences are SGHRS and YFSETQ. CDR3: CASSFTSADNEQFF. The CDR3 nucleotides read TGCGCCAGCAGCTTTACTAGCGCCGACAATGAGCAGTTCTTC. The variable domain in full, with the rest retrieved from reference TRBV5-1 and TRBJ2-1, is KAGVTQTPRYLIKTRGQQVTLSCSPISGHRSVSWYQQTPGQGLQFLFEYFSETQRNKGNFPGRFSGRQFSNSRSEMNVSTLELGDSALYLCASSFTSADNEQFFGPGTRLTVL.

The chain employs TRBV7-6 and TRBJ1-4, with TRBD1 as a possible D gene (5 bases). The germline V gene has CDR1 SGHVS and CDR2 FNYEAQ. V shed 1 base and J shed 10 bases, with 10 bases lying between them. This CDR3 is built from 13 residues. The CDR3 loop is CASSLELRGKLFF. CDR3 in DNA: TGTGCCAGCAGCTTAGAGCTTAGGGGAAAACTGTTTTTT.

J is TRBJ2-7 and V is TRBV18; perhaps TRBD2 as D (6 bases). Trimming took off 4 bases at V and 0 bases at J, with 10 bases between the two ends. The CDR3 runs to 14 residues. Germline CDR1 reads KGHSH; CDR2 reads LQKENI. This chain's CDR3 is CASSQASASYEQYF. The CDR3 DNA reads as TGTGCCAGCTCACAGGCTAGCGCCTCCTACGAGCAGTACTTC. The full variable domain, rest sourced from reference TRBV18 and TRBJ2-7, is NAGVMQNPRHLVRRRGQEARLRCSPMKGHSHVYWYRQLPEEGLKFMVYLQKENIIDESGMPKERFSAEFPKEGPSILRIQQVVRGDSAAYFCASSQASASYEQYFGPGTRLTVT.

This chain joins TRBV6-5 and TRBJ2-1; D gene ambiguous. Trimming stripped 7 bases from V and 6 bases from J, with 19 bases between. The CDR3 runs 15 residues. Germline CDR1 is MNHEY and CDR2 is SVGAGI. The CDR3 nucleotides read TGTGCCAGCACCCACCCTCGCGGTTCGGGCAATGAGCAGTTCTTC. Residues: CASTHPRGSGNEQFF.

The chain has TRBV14 and TRBJ2-7; D call uncertain. Deletions cut 2 bases from V and 6 bases from J, with 5 bases between. There are 11 residues in the CDR3. Germline V gene lookup returns CDR1 SGHDN and CDR2 FVKESK. DNA of the CDR3: TGTGCCAGCAGCCAAATCGGCGAGCAGTACTTC. It specifies CASSQIGEQYF. Supplemented by reference TRBV14 and TRBJ2-7, the full variable domain reads EAGVTQFPSHSVIEKGQTVTLRCDPISGHDNLYWYRRVMGKEIKFLLHFVKESKQDESGMPNNRFLAERTGGTYSTLKVQPAELEDSGVYFCASSQIGEQYFGPGTRLTVT.